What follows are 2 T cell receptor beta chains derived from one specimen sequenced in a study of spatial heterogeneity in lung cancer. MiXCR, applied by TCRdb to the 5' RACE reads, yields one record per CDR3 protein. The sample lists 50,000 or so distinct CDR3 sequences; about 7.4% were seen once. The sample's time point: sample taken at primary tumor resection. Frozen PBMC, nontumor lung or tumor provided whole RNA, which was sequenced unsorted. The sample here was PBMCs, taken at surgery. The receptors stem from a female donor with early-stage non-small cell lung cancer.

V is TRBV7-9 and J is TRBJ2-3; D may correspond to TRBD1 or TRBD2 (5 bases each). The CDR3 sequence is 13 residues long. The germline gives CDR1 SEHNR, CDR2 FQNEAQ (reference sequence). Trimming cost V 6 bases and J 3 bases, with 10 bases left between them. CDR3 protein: CASRIGGTDTQYF. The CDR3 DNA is TGTGCCAGCAGGATTGGGGGAACAGATACGCAGTATTTT.

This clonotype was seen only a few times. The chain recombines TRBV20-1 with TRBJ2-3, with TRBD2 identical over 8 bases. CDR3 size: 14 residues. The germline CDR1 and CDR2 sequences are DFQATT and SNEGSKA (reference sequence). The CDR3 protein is CSGLSAGGEDTQYF. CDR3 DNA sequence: TGCAGCGGCTTGTCCGCGGGGGGTGAAGATACGCAGTATTTT.